A single T cell receptor beta chain is shown here with its context. Its matching antigen is unknown. The data belong to a study of cytomegalovirus exposure and HLA in healthy donors. Findings and caveats of the study: The sole available immune exposure information was CMV serostatus. Follow-up analysis found HLA locus-dependent TCR association rates, highest for DRB1 and lowest for HLA-C. Most of the TCR beta V segments (in an earlier analysis) were productive either about 87% or about 30% of the time.

Primers for the PCR totalled 60 Vbeta and 13 Jbeta. Clones were read by immunoSEQ multiplex PCR, and TCRdb kept only the in-frame ones, dropping some. The sample includes about 96,000 clones, around four fifths of them seen just once. CDR1 and CDR2 (germline): PRHDT, FYEKMQ (reference sequence). The CDR3 sequence is 19 residues long. Germline trimming cut 3 bases from V and 0 bases from J; bases unmatched to any gene: 7. The chain couples TRBV13 to TRBJ2-6; 11 positions agree with TRBD1. The TCR sequence derives from a middle-aged man in good health and CMV-seropositive. The material sequenced was PBMCs. CDR3: CASSFRTGGIHSGANVLTF. The CDR3 DNA reads TGTGCCAGCAGCTTTAGGACAGGGGGCATTCACTCTGGGGCCAACGTCCTGACTTTC.